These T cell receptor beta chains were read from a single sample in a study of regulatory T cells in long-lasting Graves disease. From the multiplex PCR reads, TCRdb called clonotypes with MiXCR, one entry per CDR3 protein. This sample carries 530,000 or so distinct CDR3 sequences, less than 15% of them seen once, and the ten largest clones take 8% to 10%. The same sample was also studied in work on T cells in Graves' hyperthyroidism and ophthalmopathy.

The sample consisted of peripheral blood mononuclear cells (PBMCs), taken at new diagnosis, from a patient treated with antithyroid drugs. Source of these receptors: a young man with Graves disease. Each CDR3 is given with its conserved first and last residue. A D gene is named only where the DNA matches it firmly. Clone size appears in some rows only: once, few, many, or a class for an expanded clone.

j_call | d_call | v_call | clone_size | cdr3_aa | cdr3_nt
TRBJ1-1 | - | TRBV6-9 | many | CASSSPGPSGTEAFF | TGTGCCAGCAGTTCCCCGGGGCCCAGTGGAACTGAAGCTTTCTTT
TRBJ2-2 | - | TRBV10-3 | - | CAISEPASGELFF | TGTGCCATCAGTGAGCCGGCTAGCGGGGAGCTGTTTTTT
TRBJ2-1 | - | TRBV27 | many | CASRTSGLPLNEQFF | TGTGCCAGCAGGACCAGCGGACTTCCCTTGAATGAGCAGTTCTTC
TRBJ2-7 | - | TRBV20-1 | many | CSASVGAPLSYEQYF | TGCAGTGCTAGCGTGGGAGCCCCCCTCTCCTACGAGCAGTACTTC
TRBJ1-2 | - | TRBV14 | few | CASSQDPRAVGPLSGYTF | TGTGCCAGCAGCCAAGATCCCCGGGCAGTTGGCCCCCTCTCCGGCTACACCTTC
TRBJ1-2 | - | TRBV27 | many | CASSSRPYRLLYTF | TGTGCCAGCAGTTCCCGTCCTTACCGACTCCTCTACACCTTC
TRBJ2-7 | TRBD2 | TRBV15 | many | CATSVTGTSVYEQYF | TGTGCCACCAGCGTTACCGGGACTAGCGTTTACGAGCAGTACTTC
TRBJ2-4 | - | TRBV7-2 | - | CASSFLPSKNIQYF | TGTGCCAGCAGCTTCCTACCTTCCAAAAACATTCAGTACTTC
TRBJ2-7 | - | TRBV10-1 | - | CASRLVMSGEDSYEQYF | TGCGCCAGCAGGCTTGTTATGTCGGGGGAAGACTCCTACGAGCAGTACTTC
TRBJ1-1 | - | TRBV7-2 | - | CASSLGKGVLNTEAFF | TGTGCCAGCAGCTTAGGAAAGGGGGTTCTGAACACTGAAGCTTTCTTT
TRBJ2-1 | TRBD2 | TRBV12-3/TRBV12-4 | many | CASSLEARPETSGIFLYNEQFF | TGTGCCAGCAGTTTAGAGGCCCGTCCTGAGACTAGCGGGATATTTCTCTACAATGAGCAGTTCTTC
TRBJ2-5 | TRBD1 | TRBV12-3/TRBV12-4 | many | CASQHRTGGEETQYF | TGTGCCAGCCAACATAGGACAGGGGGCGAAGAGACCCAGTACTTC
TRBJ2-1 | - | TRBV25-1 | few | CASSEDTALDEQFF | TGTGCCAGCAGTGAAGATACGGCGTTGGATGAGCAGTTCTTC
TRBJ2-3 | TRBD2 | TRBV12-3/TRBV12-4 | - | CASSLTGTSGVDTDTQYF | TGTGCCAGCAGTTTGACCGGGACTAGCGGGGTGGACACAGATACGCAGTATTTT
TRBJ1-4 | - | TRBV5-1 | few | CASSLAGQGGEKLFF | TGCGCCAGCAGCTTGGCCGGTCAGGGAGGTGAAAAACTGTTTTTT
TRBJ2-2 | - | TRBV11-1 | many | CASSLPVTNTGELFF | TGTGCCAGCAGCTTACCAGTAACCAACACCGGGGAGCTGTTTTTT
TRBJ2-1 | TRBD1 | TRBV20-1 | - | CSASTSVTGGLNF | TGCAGTGCTAGCACCTCAGTGACAGGGGGCCTGAATTTC
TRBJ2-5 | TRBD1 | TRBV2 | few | CASIAQGAGTQYF | TGTGCCAGCATTGCTCAGGGGGCTGGGACCCAGTACTTC
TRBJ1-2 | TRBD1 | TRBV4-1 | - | CASSGRQGAGYGYTF | TGCGCCAGCAGCGGCAGACAGGGGGCAGGCTATGGCTACACCTTC
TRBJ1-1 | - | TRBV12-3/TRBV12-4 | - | CVSSLGAASSTEAFF | TGTGTCAGCAGTTTAGGGGCAGCTTCGAGCACTGAAGCTTTCTTT
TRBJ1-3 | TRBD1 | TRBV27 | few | CASSRDRGGNTIYF | TGTGCCAGCAGTCGGGACAGGGGCGGAAACACCATATATTTT
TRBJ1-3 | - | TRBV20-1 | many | CSAREAGNTIYF | TGCAGTGCTAGAGAGGCAGGAAACACCATATATTTT
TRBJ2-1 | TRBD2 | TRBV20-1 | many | CSARTSGRSYNEQFF | TGCAGTGCTAGAACTAGCGGGAGATCCTACAATGAGCAGTTCTTC
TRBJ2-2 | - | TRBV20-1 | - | CSATSRVTRNTGELFF | TGCAGTGCTACCTCGCGGGTTACCCGGAACACCGGGGAGCTGTTTTTT
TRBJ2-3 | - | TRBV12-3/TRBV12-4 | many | CASSSWGEGSTDTQYF | TGTGCCAGCAGCTCCTGGGGGGAAGGTAGCACAGATACGCAGTATTTT
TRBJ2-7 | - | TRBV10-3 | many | CATTASSYEQYF | TGTGCCACGACTGCGAGCTCCTACGAGCAGTACTTC
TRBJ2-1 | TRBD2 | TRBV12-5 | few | CASGLIIAGGPYNEQFF | TGTGCTAGTGGTTTGATCATAGCGGGAGGTCCCTACAATGAGCAGTTCTTC